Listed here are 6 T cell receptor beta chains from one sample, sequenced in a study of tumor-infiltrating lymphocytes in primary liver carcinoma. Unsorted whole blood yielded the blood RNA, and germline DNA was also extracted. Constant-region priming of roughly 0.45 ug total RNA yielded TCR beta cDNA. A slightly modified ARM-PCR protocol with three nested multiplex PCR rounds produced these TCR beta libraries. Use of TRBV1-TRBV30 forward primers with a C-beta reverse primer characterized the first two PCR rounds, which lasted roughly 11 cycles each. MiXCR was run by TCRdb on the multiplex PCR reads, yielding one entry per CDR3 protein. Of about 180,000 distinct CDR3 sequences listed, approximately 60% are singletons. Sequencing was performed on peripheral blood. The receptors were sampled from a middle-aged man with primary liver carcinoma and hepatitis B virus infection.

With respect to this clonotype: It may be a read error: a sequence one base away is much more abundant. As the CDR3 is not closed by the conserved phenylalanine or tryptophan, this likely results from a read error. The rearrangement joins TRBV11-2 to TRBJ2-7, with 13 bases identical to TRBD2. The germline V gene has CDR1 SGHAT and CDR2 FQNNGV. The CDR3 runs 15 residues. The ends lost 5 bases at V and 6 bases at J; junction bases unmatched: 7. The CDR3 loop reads CASSPFGTSGTEQYY. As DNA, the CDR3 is TGTGCCAGCAGCCCCTTCGGGACTAGCGGGACCGAGCAGTACTAC.

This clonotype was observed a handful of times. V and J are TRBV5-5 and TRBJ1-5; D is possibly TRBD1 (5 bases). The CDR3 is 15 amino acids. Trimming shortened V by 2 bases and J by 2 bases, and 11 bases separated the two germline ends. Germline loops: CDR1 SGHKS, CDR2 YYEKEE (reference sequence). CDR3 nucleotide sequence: TGTGCCAGCAGCTTCGTAGGGGTCGGCAATCAGCCCCAGCATTTT. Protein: CASSFVGVGNQPQHF.

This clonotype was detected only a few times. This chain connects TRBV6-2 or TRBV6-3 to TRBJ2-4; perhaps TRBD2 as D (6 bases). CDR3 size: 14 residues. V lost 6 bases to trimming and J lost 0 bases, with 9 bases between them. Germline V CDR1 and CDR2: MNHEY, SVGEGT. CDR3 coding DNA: TGTGCCAGCAGCTTGGGACTAGCCAAAAACATTCAGTACTTC. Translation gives CASSLGLAKNIQYF.

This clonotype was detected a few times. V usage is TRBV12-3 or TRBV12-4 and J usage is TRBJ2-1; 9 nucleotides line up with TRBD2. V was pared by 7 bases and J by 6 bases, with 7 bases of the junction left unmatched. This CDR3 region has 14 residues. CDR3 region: CASIPGLASNEQFF. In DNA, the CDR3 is TGTGCCAGCATCCCGGGACTAGCCAGCAATGAGCAGTTCTTC.

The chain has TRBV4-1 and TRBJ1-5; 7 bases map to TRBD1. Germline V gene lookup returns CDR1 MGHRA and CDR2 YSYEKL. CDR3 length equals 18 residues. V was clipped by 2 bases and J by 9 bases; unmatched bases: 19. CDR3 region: CASSQSRLDRESPPPQHF. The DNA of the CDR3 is TGCGCCAGCAGCCAAAGCCGATTAGACAGGGAGAGTCCCCCGCCCCAGCATTTT.

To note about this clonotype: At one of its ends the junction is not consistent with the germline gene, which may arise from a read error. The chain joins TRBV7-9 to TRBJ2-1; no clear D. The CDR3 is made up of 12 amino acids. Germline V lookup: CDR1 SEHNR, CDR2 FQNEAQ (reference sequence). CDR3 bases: TGTGTCAGCAGCTTCACCAACAATGAGCAGTTCTTC. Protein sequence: CVSSFTNNEQFF. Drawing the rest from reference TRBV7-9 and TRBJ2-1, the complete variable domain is DTGVSQNPRHKITKRGQNVTFRCDPISEHNRLYWYRQTLGQGPEFLTYFQNEAQLEKSRLLSDRFSAERPKGSFSTLEIQRTEQGDSAMYLCVSSFTNNEQFFGPGTRLTVL.